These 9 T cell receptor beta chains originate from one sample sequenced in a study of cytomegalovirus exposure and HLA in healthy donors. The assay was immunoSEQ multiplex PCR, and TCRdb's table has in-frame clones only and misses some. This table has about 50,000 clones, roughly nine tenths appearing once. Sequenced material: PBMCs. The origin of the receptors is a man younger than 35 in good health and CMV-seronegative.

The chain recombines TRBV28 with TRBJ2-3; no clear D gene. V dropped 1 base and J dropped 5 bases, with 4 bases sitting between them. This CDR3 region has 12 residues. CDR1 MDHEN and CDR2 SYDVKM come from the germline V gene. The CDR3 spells CASSLSGDTQYF. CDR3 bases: TGTGCCAGCAGTTTATCAGGAGATACGCAGTATTTT.

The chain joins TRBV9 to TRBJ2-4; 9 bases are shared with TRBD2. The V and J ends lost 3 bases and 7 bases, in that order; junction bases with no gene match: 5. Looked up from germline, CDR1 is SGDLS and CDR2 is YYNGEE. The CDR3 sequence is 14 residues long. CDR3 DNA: TGTGCCAGCAGCGAATTCAGCGGGGGGAACATTCAGTACTTC. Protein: CASSEFSGGNIQYF.

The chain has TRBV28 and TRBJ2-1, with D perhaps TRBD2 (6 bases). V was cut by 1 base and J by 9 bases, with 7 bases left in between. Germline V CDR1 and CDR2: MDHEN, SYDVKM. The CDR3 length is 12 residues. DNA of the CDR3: TGTGCCAGCAGTTTATACGGGGGTGAGCAGTTCTTC. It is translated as CASSLYGGEQFF.

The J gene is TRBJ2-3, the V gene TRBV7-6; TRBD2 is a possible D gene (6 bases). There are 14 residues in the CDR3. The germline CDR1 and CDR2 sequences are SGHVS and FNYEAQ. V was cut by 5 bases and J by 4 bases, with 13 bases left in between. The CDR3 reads CASSPGSGADTQYF. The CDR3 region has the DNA TGTGCCAGCAGCCCTGGGTCGGGAGCAGATACGCAGTATTTT.

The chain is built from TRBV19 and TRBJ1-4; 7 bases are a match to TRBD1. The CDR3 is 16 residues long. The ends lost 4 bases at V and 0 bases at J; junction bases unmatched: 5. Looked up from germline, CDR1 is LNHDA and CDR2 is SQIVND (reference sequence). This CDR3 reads CASSRDSSSTNEKLFF. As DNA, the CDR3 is TGTGCCAGTAGTAGGGACAGCTCCTCAACTAATGAAAAACTGTTTTTT. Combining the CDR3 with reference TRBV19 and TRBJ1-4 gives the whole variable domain DGGITQSPKYLFRKEGQNVTLSCEQNLNHDAMYWYRQDPGQGLRLIYYSQIVNDFQKGDIAEGYSVSREKKESFPLTVTSAQKNPTAFYLCASSRDSSSTNEKLFFGSGTQLSVL.

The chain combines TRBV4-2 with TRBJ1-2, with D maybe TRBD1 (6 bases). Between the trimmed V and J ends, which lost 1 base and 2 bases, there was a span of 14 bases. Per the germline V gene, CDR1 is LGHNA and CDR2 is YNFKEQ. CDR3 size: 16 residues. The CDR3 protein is CASSQVSPTGNYGYTF. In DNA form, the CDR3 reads TGTGCCAGCAGCCAAGTCTCCCCAACAGGGAACTATGGCTACACCTTC.

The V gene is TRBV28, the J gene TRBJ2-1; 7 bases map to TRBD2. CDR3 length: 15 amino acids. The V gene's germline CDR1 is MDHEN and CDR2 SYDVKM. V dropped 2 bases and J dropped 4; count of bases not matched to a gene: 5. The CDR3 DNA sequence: TGTGCCAGCAGTTTAGGGGGGAGGGGATACAATGAGCAGTTCTTC. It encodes CASSLGGRGYNEQFF.

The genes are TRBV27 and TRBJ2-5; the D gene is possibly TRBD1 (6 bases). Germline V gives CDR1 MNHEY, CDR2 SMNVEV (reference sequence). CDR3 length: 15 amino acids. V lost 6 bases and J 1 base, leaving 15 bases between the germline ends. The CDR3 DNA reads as TGTGCCAGCAGCCAATCCTGGGACATCCAAGAGACCCAGTACTTC. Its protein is CASSQSWDIQETQYF.

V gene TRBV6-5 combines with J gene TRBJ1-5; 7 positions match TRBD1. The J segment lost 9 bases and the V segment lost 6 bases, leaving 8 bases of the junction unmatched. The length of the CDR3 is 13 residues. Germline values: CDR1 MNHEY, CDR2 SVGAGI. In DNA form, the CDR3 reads TGTGCCAGCAGCCCCGGACAGGTTGGGCCCCAGCATTTT. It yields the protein CASSPGQVGPQHF.